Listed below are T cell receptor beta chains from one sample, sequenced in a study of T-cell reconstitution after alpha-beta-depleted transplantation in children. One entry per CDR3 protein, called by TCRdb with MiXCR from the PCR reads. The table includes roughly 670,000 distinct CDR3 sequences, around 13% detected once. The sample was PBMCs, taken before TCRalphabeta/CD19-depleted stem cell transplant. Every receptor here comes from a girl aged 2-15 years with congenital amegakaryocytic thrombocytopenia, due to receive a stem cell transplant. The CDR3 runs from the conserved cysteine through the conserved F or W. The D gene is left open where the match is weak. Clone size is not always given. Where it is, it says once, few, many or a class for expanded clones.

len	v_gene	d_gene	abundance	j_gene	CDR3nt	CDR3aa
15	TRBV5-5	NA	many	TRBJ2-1	TGTGCCAGCAGCTTTGGGAGCAGCTCCTACAATGAGCAGTTCTTC	CASSFGSSSYNEQFF
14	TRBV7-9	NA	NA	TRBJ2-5	TGTGCCAGCAGCTTAGCCCCGACCCACGAGACCCAGTACTTC	CASSLAPTHETQYF
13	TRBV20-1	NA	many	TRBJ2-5	TGCAGTGCTAGAGGGACAGCTCTAGAGACCCAGTACTTC	CSARGTALETQYF
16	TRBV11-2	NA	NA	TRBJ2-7	TGTGCCAGCAGCTTATCGTCCACCCTCGCGGCCTACGAGCAGTACTTC	CASSLSSTLAAYEQYF
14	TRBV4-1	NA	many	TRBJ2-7	TGCGCCAGCAGCCTGATCGATGGACCCTACGAGCAGTACTTC	CASSLIDGPYEQYF
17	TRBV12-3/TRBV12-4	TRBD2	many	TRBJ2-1	TGTGCCAGCAGTTCCCCGGGACTAGCGGGAGTAAACAATGAGCAGTTCTTC	CASSSPGLAGVNNEQFF
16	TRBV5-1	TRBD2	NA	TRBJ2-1	TGCGCCAGCAGCTTGGAACTAGCGGGCACCTACAATGAGCAGTTCTTC	CASSLELAGTYNEQFF
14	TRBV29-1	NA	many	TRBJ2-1	TGCAGCGTTGCTGGGGCAGTGGGAGAGGATGAGCAGTTCTTC	CSVAGAVGEDEQFF
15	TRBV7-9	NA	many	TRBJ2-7	TGTGCCAGCAGCACCCCGGACTACCGCTCCTACGAGCAGTACTTC	CASSTPDYRSYEQYF
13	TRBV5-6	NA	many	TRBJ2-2	TGTGCCAGCAGCTTGGTCGGGCCCGGGGAGCTGTTTTTT	CASSLVGPGELFF
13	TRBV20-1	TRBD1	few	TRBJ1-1	TGCAGTGCTAGGCGGACAGGGGGCACTGAAGCTTTCTTT	CSARRTGGTEAFF
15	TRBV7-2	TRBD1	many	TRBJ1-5	TGTGCCAGCAGCCTCACAGGGGTTAGCAATCAGCCCCAGCATTTT	CASSLTGVSNQPQHF
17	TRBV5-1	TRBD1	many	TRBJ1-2	TGCGCCAGCAGCTTGGCCGGAGACAGGGGGAACTCCTATGGCTACACCTTC	CASSLAGDRGNSYGYTF
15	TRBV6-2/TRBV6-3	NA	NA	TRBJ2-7	TGTGCCAGCGTTATGGGCGGGGCCTTGTCCTACGAGCAGTACTTC	CASVMGGALSYEQYF
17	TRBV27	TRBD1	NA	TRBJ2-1	TGTGCCAGCAGTTCTCCCTCGACAGGGGACAACTACAATGAGCAGTTCTTC	CASSSPSTGDNYNEQFF
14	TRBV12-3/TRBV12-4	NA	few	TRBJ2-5	TGTGCCAGCAGTCAAGCGAACTCCCAAGAGACCCAGTACTTC	CASSQANSQETQYF
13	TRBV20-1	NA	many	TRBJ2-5	TGCAGTGCTCCACCTCCATTTCAAGAGACCCAGTACTTC	CSAPPPFQETQYF